This TCR beta chain was identified in a study of blood T cell repertoires in COVID-19. Turning to the study itself: Samples of COVID-19 (acute and convalescent) were obtained from the United States, Italy and Spain.

Trimming stripped 2 bases from V and 2 bases from J, with 9 bases between. The CDR3 consists of 13 residues. The germline V gene has CDR1 SQVTM and CDR2 ANQGSEA. Cohorts were based on clinical histories the participants reported. Before being deemed recovered, Cohort 3 donors had two negative PCRs, clearance, or symptom resolution. Clones were sequenced by immunoSEQ multiplex PCR, and TCRdb holds only the in-frame ones, with some missing. Of about 480,000 clones in the sample, roughly nine tenths were seen once. The chain couples TRBV29-1 to TRBJ1-1, with D unclear. Source material: PBMCs or T cells enriched from blood (not recorded which). The receptor comes from a woman in her sixties or seventies who had recovered from COVID-19. CDR3 bases: TGCAGCGTTGAAAATTCCCTTAACACTGAAGCTTTCTTT. The encoded protein is CSVENSLNTEAFF.